Following are 5 T cell receptor beta chains from one sample sequenced in a study of cytotoxic CD8 clonotypes in ibrutinib-treated CLL. Profiling relied on immunoSEQ multiplex PCR, and the TCRdb table lists in-frame clones only, not all of them. Of approximately 9,200 clones in the sample, 60% to 80% are singletons; the top ten hold more than 30%. Sequencing was performed on PBMCs, taken before ibrutinib treatment. These receptors originate from a human donor with chronic lymphocytic leukemia.

The chain joins TRBV18 to TRBJ2-3; 10 bases agree with TRBD1. Germline-derived CDR1 and CDR2 are KGHSH and LQKENI. This CDR3 has 16 residues. The ends lost 3 bases at V and 1 base at J; junction bases unmatched: 4. This chain's CDR3 is CASSPPGTGGTDTQYF. The CDR3, as DNA: TGTGCCAGCTCACCGCCCGGGACAGGGGGCACAGATACGCAGTATTTT.

The CDR3: CASSGPGLAEGGELFF. Here the CDR3 DNA reads TGTGCCAGCAGTGGTCCGGGACTAGCGGAGGGGGGGGAGCTGTTTTTT. The V call is TRBV27, the J call TRBJ2-2, with 11 bases fitting TRBD2. The V and J ends lost 5 bases and 8 bases, in that order; junction bases with no gene match: 10. The CDR3 spans 16 residues. Germline CDR1 is MNHEY and CDR2 is SMNVEV (reference sequence).

The chain employs TRBV21-1 and TRBJ2-3; the D call in the table, TRBD2, was not verified against the DNA. TRBV21-1 is recorded as a pseudogene. The CDR3 contains 18 residues. The CDR3 region is CASSKVNRERGCRDTQYF. Written as DNA, the CDR3 is TGTGCCAGCAGCAAAGTCAATAGGGAGCGGGGCTGCAGGGATACGCAGTATTTT.

This clone was observed a few times. The chain's CDR3 is CASSQARGWGYTF. The CDR3 DNA reads as TGTGCCAGCAGCCAAGCAAGGGGATGGGGCTACACCTTC. The rearrangement links TRBV14 to TRBJ1-2; TRBD1 is a possible D gene (5 bases). The germline gives CDR1 SGHDN, CDR2 FVKESK. The V end was cut by 1 base, the J end by 8 bases, with 11 bases between. The CDR3 spans 13 residues.

This clone was recorded a few times. The chain has TRBV2 and TRBJ2-7, with 13 positions matching TRBD2. V lost 6 bases, J lost 2 bases, and 4 bases stayed unmatched. The CDR3 runs 15 residues. Per the germline V gene, CDR1 is SNHLY and CDR2 is FYNNEI. CDR3: CASRHTSGRAYEQYF. The DNA of the CDR3 is TGTGCCAGCAGGCACACTAGCGGGAGGGCCTACGAGCAGTACTTC.